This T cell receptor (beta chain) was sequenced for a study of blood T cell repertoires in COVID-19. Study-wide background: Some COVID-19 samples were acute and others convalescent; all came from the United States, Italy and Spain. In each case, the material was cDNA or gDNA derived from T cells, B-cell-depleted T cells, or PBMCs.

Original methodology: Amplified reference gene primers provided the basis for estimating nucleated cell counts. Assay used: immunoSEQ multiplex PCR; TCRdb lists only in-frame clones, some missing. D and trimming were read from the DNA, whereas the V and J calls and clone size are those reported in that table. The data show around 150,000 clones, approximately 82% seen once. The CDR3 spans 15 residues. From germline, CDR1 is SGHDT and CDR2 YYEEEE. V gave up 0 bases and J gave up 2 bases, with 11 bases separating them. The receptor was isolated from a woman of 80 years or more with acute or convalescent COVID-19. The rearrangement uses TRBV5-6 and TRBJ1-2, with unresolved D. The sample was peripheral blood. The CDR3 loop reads CASSLGAGWNYGYTF. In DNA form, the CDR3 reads TGTGCCAGCAGCTTGGGTGCGGGGTGGAACTATGGCTACACCTTC.